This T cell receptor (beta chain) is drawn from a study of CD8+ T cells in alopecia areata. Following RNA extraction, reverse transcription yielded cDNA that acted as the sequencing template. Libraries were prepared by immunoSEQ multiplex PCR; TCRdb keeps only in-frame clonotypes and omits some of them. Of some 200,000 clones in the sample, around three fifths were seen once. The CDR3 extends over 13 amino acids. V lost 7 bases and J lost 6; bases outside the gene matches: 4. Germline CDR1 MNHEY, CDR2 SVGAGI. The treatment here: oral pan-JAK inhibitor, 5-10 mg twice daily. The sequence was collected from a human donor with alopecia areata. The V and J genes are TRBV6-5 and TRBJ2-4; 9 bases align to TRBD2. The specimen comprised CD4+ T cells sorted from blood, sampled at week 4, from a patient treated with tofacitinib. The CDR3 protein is CASMAGGGNIQYF. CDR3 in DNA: TGTGCCAGCATGGCGGGGGGGGGAAACATTCAGTACTTC.